The 21 T cell receptor beta chains in this list originate from one sample, sequenced in a study of neurological immune-mediated disorders. TCRdb recomputed calls from the 5' RACE reads with MiXCR, one row per CDR3 protein. The sample consists of approximately 26,000 distinct CDR3 sequences, 2% to 2.5% of them appearing once. The sample was PBMCs. Source of these receptors: a woman between 45 and 60 years old with multiple sclerosis.

This clonotype was seen ten or more times. V is TRBV20-1 and J is TRBJ2-2, with D perhaps given as TRBD1 or TRBD2 (5 bases each). V shed 3 bases and J shed 5 bases, with 16 bases lying between them. The CDR3 totals 15 residues. Germline lookup yields CDR1 DFQATT and CDR2 SNEGSKA (reference sequence). Here the CDR3 reads CSASYGGSVTGELFF. The CDR3 DNA sequence: TGCAGTGCTAGTTATGGGGGTAGCGTAACCGGGGAGCTGTTTTTT.

In this sample, this clonotype turned up many times. V and J are TRBV7-3 and TRBJ1-2; no definite D call. Germline V CDR1 and CDR2: SGHTA, FQGTGA. The germline V and J ends were trimmed by 3 bases and 8 bases, with 13 bases remaining between them. This CDR3 is 13 amino acids long. The CDR3 DNA follows: TGTGCCAGCAGCTTTGCAGGAGTGATCGGCTACACCTTC. Translation: CASSFAGVIGYTF.

The table lists this clonotype with many counts. This chain uses TRBV20-1 with TRBJ2-1; TRBD1 aligns across 9 bases. The CDR3 totals 16 residues. Trimming removed 0 bases from V and 8 bases from J; junction bases left unmatched: 11. Germline assignment: CDR1 DFQATT and CDR2 SNEGSKA (reference sequence). CDR3 sequence (DNA): TGCAGTGCTAGAGATAATCGGGACAGGGCGGTCTATGAGCAGTTCTTC. Protein sequence: CSARDNRDRAVYEQFF.

This clonotype showed up many times. CDR3 amino acids: CASSLGRTGSYEQYF. CDR3 bases: TGTGCCAGCAGCTTAGGACGGACAGGAAGCTACGAGCAGTACTTC. The chain uses TRBV7-6 and TRBJ2-7; the match to TRBD1 covers 7 bases. There are 15 residues in the CDR3. Germline CDR1 reads SGHVS; CDR2 reads FNYEAQ. The ends lost 1 base at V and 3 bases at J; junction bases unmatched: 6.

This clonotype occurred a few times. The V gene is TRBV20-1, the J gene TRBJ2-3, with TRBD2 matching over 13 bases. Germline V gene lookup returns CDR1 DFQATT and CDR2 SNEGSKA (reference sequence). With 5 bases clipped from V and 5 bases from J, the junction kept 4 bases outside the gene matches. This CDR3 contains 14 residues. The CDR3 loop is CSAGLAGVLDTQYF. The CDR3 DNA sequence: TGCAGTGCTGGACTAGCGGGAGTCTTAGATACGCAGTATTTT.

At least ten counts were recorded for this clonotype. The chain joins TRBV12-3 or TRBV12-4 to TRBJ2-2; D is uncertain. The CDR3 is made up of 14 amino acids. The V and J ends lost 3 bases and 7 bases respectively, with 12 bases between them. This chain's CDR3 is CASSFQDFGGELFF. The CDR3, as DNA: TGTGCCAGCAGTTTTCAAGATTTCGGCGGGGAGCTGTTTTTT.

This clonotype was observed at least ten times. J is TRBJ1-2 and V is TRBV20-1; 11 positions agree with TRBD1. V lost 2 bases and J lost 5; bases outside the gene matches: 7. This CDR3 is built from 15 residues. Germline loops: CDR1 DFQATT, CDR2 SNEGSKA (reference sequence). CDR3 sequence: CSARTSDRGLYGYTF. The CDR3 nucleotides read TGCAGTGCTAGAACCTCGGACAGGGGGCTTTATGGCTACACCTTC.

This clonotype was observed many times. This rearrangement joins TRBV7-9 to TRBJ2-4; 9 bases are a match to TRBD2. The CDR3 contains 14 residues. Germline V gene lookup returns CDR1 SEHNR and CDR2 FQNEAQ (reference sequence). V shed 0 bases and J 9 bases; nucleotides not matched to a gene: 3. The CDR3: CASSLAREGSIQYF. In nucleotides, the CDR3 is TGTGCCAGCAGCTTAGCGCGGGAGGGGAGCATTCAGTACTTC.

In this sample, this clonotype turned up many times. The junction does not match germline at one end; this may be a read error. The rearrangement uses TRBV4-2 and TRBJ1-5, with D unclear. This CDR3 comprises 17 residues. The germline gives CDR1 LGHNA, CDR2 YNFKEQ. CDR3 DNA sequence: TGTGCCAGCAGCCAAGATGCGGTGGCAGCTAGCAATCAGCCCCAGAATTTT. This encodes CASSQDAVAASNQPQNF.

The sample holds many counts of this clonotype. This rearrangement joins TRBV20-1 to TRBJ1-2; D may be TRBD1 (6 bases). V lost 3 bases and J 3 bases, leaving 8 bases between the germline ends. The CDR3 contains 12 residues. Germline V gene lookup returns CDR1 DFQATT and CDR2 SNEGSKA (reference sequence). The CDR3 DNA follows: TGCAGTGCTAGGGGACAAGACTATGGCTACACCTTC. Encoded protein: CSARGQDYGYTF.

This clonotype was detected many times. The V and J genes are TRBV14 and TRBJ1-1, with D maybe TRBD1 (6 bases). The germline CDR1 and CDR2 sequences are SGHDN and FVKESK. Trimming cost V 1 base and J 4 bases, with 16 bases left between them. The CDR3 loop spans 16 amino acids. The CDR3 loop reads CASSQVIGGRRTEAFF. The CDR3 DNA reads TGTGCCAGCAGCCAAGTCATCGGGGGCCGGCGCACTGAAGCTTTCTTT.

There are many counts of this clonotype. The V gene is TRBV11-2, the J gene TRBJ2-5; maybe TRBD2 (7 bases). V lost 5 bases to trimming and J lost 2 bases, with 15 bases between them. The CDR3 sequence is 15 residues long. Germline V gene lookup returns CDR1 SGHAT and CDR2 FQNNGV. CDR3 DNA: TGTGCCAGCAGCCCCCGAGGGGGGGGTCAAGAGACCCAGTACTTC. Translating it yields CASSPRGGGQETQYF.

There are many counts of this clonotype. One end of the junction is discordant with germline, which a read error may explain. The chain carries TRBV5-1 and TRBJ1-6; the match to TRBD1 covers 7 bases. Germline CDR1 reads SGHRS; CDR2 reads YFSETQ. The CDR3 consists of 15 residues. For the CDR3, the DNA is TGCGCCAGCAGCTTGGACAGGGGTACTAATTCACCCCTCAACTTT. It is translated as CASSLDRGTNSPLNF.

This clonotype was seen ten or more times. CDR3: CASSLSGGPYEQYF. In nucleotides, the CDR3 is TGTGCCAGCAGCTTGAGCGGGGGGCCCTACGAGCAGTACTTC. The V gene is TRBV7-2, the J gene TRBJ2-7, with 9 bases identical to TRBD2. This CDR3 has 14 residues. V lost 3 bases and J lost 2; bases outside the gene matches: 2. CDR1 and CDR2 (germline): SGHTA, FQGNSA.

By sample share, this clonotype is medium-sized. The CDR3 reads CASSLGTVHEPQHF. The CDR3 region has the DNA TGTGCCAGCAGCCTAGGGACCGTCCACGAGCCCCAGCATTTT. The V gene is TRBV9, the J gene TRBJ1-5; TRBD1 might be the D (5 bases). The CDR3 loop spans 14 amino acids. V was shortened by 4 bases and J by 8 bases, with 16 bases between the two germline ends. Germline V lookup: CDR1 SGDLS, CDR2 YYNGEE.

This clonotype was recorded many times. The V and J genes are TRBV20-1 and TRBJ2-1; TRBD2 matches at 9 bases. Germline assignment: CDR1 DFQATT and CDR2 SNEGSKA (reference sequence). This CDR3 has 15 residues. Unmatched junction bases numbered 9, after V lost 5 bases and J lost 4 bases. The CDR3 bases are TGCAGTGCTCTAAGGGCGGGAGGGACTTACAATGAGCAGTTCTTC. Amino acids: CSALRAGGTYNEQFF.

This clonotype came up many times. This chain joins TRBV7-6 and TRBJ2-1; TRBD1 might be the D (7 bases). The CDR3 is 15 amino acids. Germline V gives CDR1 SGHVS, CDR2 FNYEAQ. Trimming removed 0 bases from V and 4 bases from J, with 10 bases in between. CDR3 protein: CASSLAAGGYNEQFF. The CDR3 nucleotides read TGTGCCAGCAGCTTAGCGGCAGGGGGGTACAATGAGCAGTTCTTC.

In its sample, this clonotype was seen many times. The chain links TRBV20-1 to TRBJ1-5; D possibly corresponds to TRBD1 (6 bases). Germline assignment: CDR1 DFQATT and CDR2 SNEGSKA (reference sequence). There are 15 residues in the CDR3. Between the trimmed V and J ends, which lost 6 bases and 4 bases, there was a span of 19 bases. CDR3: CSARGVDRPNQPQHF. DNA of the CDR3: TGCAGTGCGCGGGGGGTTGACAGGCCTAATCAGCCCCAGCATTTT.

Many counts were recorded for this clonotype. The chain has TRBV12-3 or TRBV12-4 and TRBJ1-1; maybe TRBD1 (5 bases). Trimming took 2 bases from V and 2 from J, leaving 12 bases between them. The CDR3 has 15 amino acids. CDR3 loop: CASSLIGTLNTEAFF. CDR3 sequence (DNA): TGTGCCAGCAGTTTAATTGGGACCCTAAACACTGAAGCTTTCTTT.

Many counts were recorded for this clonotype. The chain is built from TRBV11-2 and TRBJ2-3, with 13 bases lining up with TRBD2. CDR3 length: 16 amino acids. Germline CDR1 is SGHAT and CDR2 is FQNNGV. Germline trimming cut 4 bases from V and 1 base from J; bases unmatched to any gene: 2. The CDR3 DNA follows: TGTGCCAGCAGCTCCGGACTAGCGGGGGGCACAGATACGCAGTATTTT. It encodes CASSSGLAGGTDTQYF.

This clonotype was observed at least ten times. The rearrangement links TRBV4-3 to TRBJ2-3, with 8 bases identical to TRBD1. Germline CDR1 LGHNA, CDR2 YSLEER. J gave up 2 bases and V 3 bases, and 4 bases lay outside the gene matches. This CDR3 is 15 amino acids long. The CDR3 DNA sequence: TGCGCCAGCAGCCACGGACAGGGTACCACAGATACGCAGTATTTT. Its translation is CASSHGQGTTDTQYF.